This T cell receptor beta chain was found in a study of radiotherapy plus CTLA-4 blockade in lung cancer. Using immunoSEQ multiplex PCR, the repertoire was profiled, and TCRdb retains in-frame clones only, with some absent. The sample carries nearly 95,000 clones, roughly 85% recorded once. The sequence was obtained from a human donor with non-small cell lung cancer that progressed on radiotherapy plus ipilimumab. Here the sequenced sample was peripheral blood, taken from a patient treated with radiotherapy plus ipilimumab.

The DNA of the CDR3 is TGTGCCAGCGCACGGGAGACAGGTAGCACAGATACGCAGTATTTT. This codes for CASARETGSTDTQYF. The V call is TRBV6-5, the J call TRBJ2-3; D tentatively fits TRBD1 or TRBD2 (6 bases each). Germline values: CDR1 MNHEY, CDR2 SVGAGI. The CDR3 sequence is 15 residues long. V was cut by 8 bases and J by 0 bases, with 15 bases left in between.